This T cell receptor (beta chain) emerged from a study of blood T cell repertoires in COVID-19. TCRdb's table, derived via immunoSEQ multiplex PCR, lists solely in-frame clones and lacks some. Here the sample spans roughly 200,000 clones, roughly 89% being singletons. Trimming removed 6 bases from V and 3 bases from J; junction bases left unmatched: 10. Germline V gene lookup returns CDR1 MDHEN and CDR2 SYDVKM. This CDR3 is built from 15 residues. This clone was seen only once. This receptor was identified in a middle-aged woman with acute COVID-19. V usage is TRBV28 and J usage is TRBJ2-7, with TRBD1 identical over 8 bases. The sample was PBMCs or T cells enriched from blood (not recorded which). DNA for the CDR3: TGTGCCAGCAGCCGACCGGGACAGGACCTCTACGAGCAGTACTTC. Translation: CASSRPGQDLYEQYF.